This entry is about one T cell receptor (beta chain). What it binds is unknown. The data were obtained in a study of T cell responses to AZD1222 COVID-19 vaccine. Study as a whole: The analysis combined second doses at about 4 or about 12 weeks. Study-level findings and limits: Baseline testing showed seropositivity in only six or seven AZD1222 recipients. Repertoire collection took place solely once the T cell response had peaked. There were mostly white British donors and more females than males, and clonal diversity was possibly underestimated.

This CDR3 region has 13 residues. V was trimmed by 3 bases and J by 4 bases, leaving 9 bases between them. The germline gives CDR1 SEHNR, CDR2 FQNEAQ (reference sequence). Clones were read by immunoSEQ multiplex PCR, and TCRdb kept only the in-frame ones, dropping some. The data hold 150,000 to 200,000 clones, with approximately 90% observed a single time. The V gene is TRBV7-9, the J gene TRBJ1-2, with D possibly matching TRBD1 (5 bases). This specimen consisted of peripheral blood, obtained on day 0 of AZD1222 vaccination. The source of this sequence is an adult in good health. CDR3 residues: CASSFGTTYGYTF. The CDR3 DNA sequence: TGTGCCAGCAGCTTTGGGACGACCTATGGCTACACCTTC.